Following are 23 T cell receptor beta chains from one sample sequenced in a study of glioma-infiltrating T cells after dendritic cell vaccination. Profiling relied on immunoSEQ multiplex PCR, and the TCRdb table lists in-frame clones only, not all of them. Altogether about 90,000 clones are present, about 85% being singletons, with the ten largest covering around 3%. This specimen was blood, taken before dendritic cell vaccination. The receptors come from a human donor with glioblastoma.

The chain carries TRBV6-5 and TRBJ2-1, with 7 bases lining up with TRBD2. V lost 7 bases and J lost 1; bases outside the gene matches: 4. The CDR3 loop spans 14 amino acids. Germline lookup yields CDR1 MNHEY and CDR2 SVGAGI. The chain's CDR3 is CASTDSGSYNEQFF. For the CDR3, the DNA is TGTGCCAGCACCGATAGCGGGTCCTACAATGAGCAGTTCTTC.

The V and J genes are TRBV30 and TRBJ2-3, with TRBD2 matching 10 bases. The J segment lost 0 bases and the V segment lost 0 bases, leaving 6 bases of the junction unmatched. The V gene's germline CDR1 is GTSNPN and CDR2 SVGIG (reference sequence). The CDR3 runs to 17 residues. CDR3 sequence reads: CAWSVAGGWGSTDTQYF. CDR3 DNA sequence: TGTGCCTGGAGTGTAGCGGGAGGGTGGGGTAGCACAGATACGCAGTATTTT. The full variable domain, with the rest looked up from reference TRBV30 and TRBJ2-3, is SQTIHQWPATLVQPVGSPLSLECTVEGTSNPNLYWYRQAAGRGLQLLFYSVGIGQISSEVPQNLSASRPQDRQFILSSKKLLLSDSGFYLCAWSVAGGWGSTDTQYFGPGTRLTVL.

The rearrangement links TRBV7-2 to TRBJ2-4, with D maybe TRBD1 (6 bases). Germline values: CDR1 SGHTA, CDR2 FQGNSA. CDR3 size: 15 residues. V lost 7 bases and J lost 2, with 15 bases in between. The CDR3 DNA reads as TGTGCCAGCACCCTGGGGGCAGGCCCCAAAAACATTCAGTACTTC. This translates into CASTLGAGPKNIQYF.

The V gene is TRBV11-2, the J gene TRBJ2-5, with D hard to call. V was pared by 4 bases and J by 5 bases, with 5 bases between. Germline V gene lookup returns CDR1 SGHAT and CDR2 FQNNGV. The CDR3 has 11 residues. The CDR3 DNA is TGTGCCAGCAGCTACGGGGAGACCCAGTACTTC. This codes for CASSYGETQYF.

This sequence joins TRBV29-1 and TRBJ2-1; D call uncertain. Trimming stripped 5 bases from V and 6 bases from J, with 14 bases between. This CDR3 comprises 13 residues. Looked up from germline, CDR1 is SQVTM and CDR2 is ANQGSEA. The CDR3 region has the DNA TGCAGCGTTTCCCGGTCTTCTGCCAATGAGCAGTTCTTC. Its protein is CSVSRSSANEQFF.

For the CDR3, the DNA is TGTGCCAGCAGTGCGAAACTAGCGGGAGTGAATGAGCAGTTCTTC. It translates to CASSAKLAGVNEQFF. The chain recombines TRBV6-4 with TRBJ2-1; 11 bases align to TRBD2. CDR3 length: 15 amino acids. Germline V CDR1 and CDR2: MRHNA, SNTAGT. The J segment lost 7 bases and the V segment lost 4 bases, leaving 6 bases of the junction unmatched.

This sequence joins TRBV11-3 and TRBJ2-1; TRBD2 is a possible D gene (5 bases). V lost 5 bases to trimming and J lost 8 bases, with 16 bases between them. This CDR3 comprises 14 residues. CDR1 SGHNT and CDR2 YENEEA come from the germline V gene. Written as DNA, the CDR3 is TGTGCCAGCAGCGGCAACTCGGGGTTCGATGAGCAGTTCTTC. Translation gives CASSGNSGFDEQFF.

The rearrangement links TRBV5-6 to TRBJ2-3; 10 bases are shared with TRBD2. V dropped 2 bases and J dropped 4; count of bases not matched to a gene: 7. The CDR3 is 16 amino acids. CDR1 is SGHDT and CDR2 is YYEEEE in the germline V gene. CDR3 sequence: CASSFRGLARADTQYF. Written as DNA, the CDR3 is TGTGCCAGCAGCTTTCGGGGACTAGCGCGCGCAGATACGCAGTATTTT.

The chain couples TRBV5-1 to TRBJ1-6; D not resolved. CDR3 length: 15 amino acids. The ends were cut back, 2 bases at V and 6 bases at J, with 12 bases in the middle. In germline, CDR1 is SGHRS, CDR2 YFSETQ. The CDR3 coding sequence is TGCGCCAGCAGCTTAGGAGGGCAGGTTAATTCACCCCTCCACTTT. As protein: CASSLGGQVNSPLHF.

V and J are TRBV29-1 and TRBJ2-3; TRBD1 agrees at 8 bases. The CDR3 has 12 residues. Per the germline V gene, CDR1 is SQVTM and CDR2 is ANQGSEA. The V segment lost 5 bases and the J segment 4 bases; nucleotides outside the gene matches: 2. The DNA of the CDR3 is TGCAGCGTTTTGACAGGGGCAGATACGCAGTATTTT. Protein product: CSVLTGADTQYF.

The genes are TRBV25-1 and TRBJ2-2, with a weak D call TRBD2 (7 bases). CDR1 and CDR2 from the germline V gene are MGHDK and SYGVNS. This CDR3 has 14 amino acids. V was cut by 4 bases and J by 7 bases, with 13 bases left in between. The CDR3 nucleotides are TGTGCCAGCAGTGGTCAGGGAGGGGGCGGGGAGCTGTTTTTT. It is translated as CASSGQGGGGELFF.

This sequence joins TRBV5-4 and TRBJ2-2, with a possible D match to TRBD1 (5 bases). In germline, CDR1 is SGHNT, CDR2 YYREEE (reference sequence). Trimming pared 6 bases from V and 5 bases from J, leaving 17 bases between. This CDR3 contains 15 residues. The CDR3 protein is CASTTSAGSTGELFF. Here the CDR3 DNA reads TGTGCCAGCACCACCAGTGCAGGGTCTACCGGGGAGCTGTTTTTT.

The chain combines TRBV6-5 with TRBJ1-2; 10 bases are a match to TRBD1. Germline V gene data show CDR1 as MNHEY and CDR2 as SVGAGI. The V segment lost 6 bases and the J segment 2 bases; nucleotides outside the gene matches: 3. The CDR3 covers 14 residues. This CDR3 is CASRETGGNYGYTF. DNA of the CDR3: TGTGCCAGCAGAGAGACAGGGGGCAACTATGGCTACACCTTC.

This clone was seen only once. The CDR3 protein is CASSLYRVVNEQFF. CDR3 in DNA: TGTGCCAGCAGCCTCTACAGGGTGGTAAATGAGCAGTTCTTC. The J gene is TRBJ2-1, the V gene TRBV7-2, with TRBD1 as a possible D gene (6 bases). The germline V gene has CDR1 SGHTA and CDR2 FQGNSA. CDR3 length: 14 residues. V gave up 5 bases and J gave up 7 bases, with 15 bases separating them. Variable domain in full (rest from reference TRBV7-2 and TRBJ2-1): GAGVSQSPSNKVTEKGKDVELRCDPISGHTALYWYRQSLGQGLEFLIYFQGNSAPDKSGLPSDRFSAERTGGSVSTLTIQRTQQEDSAVYLCASSLYRVVNEQFFGPGTRLTVL.

The chain recombines TRBV7-2 with TRBJ2-1; D not certain. The germline V gene encodes CDR1 SGHTA and CDR2 FQGNSA. The V end was cut by 1 base, the J end by 6 bases, with 10 bases between. This CDR3 contains 14 residues. CDR3 amino acids: CASSLGPGPNEQFF. The CDR3 nucleotides read TGTGCCAGCAGCTTAGGGCCGGGTCCCAATGAGCAGTTCTTC.

The chain recombines TRBV27 with TRBJ1-4; a weak D match, TRBD1 (5 bases). Germline V gene lookup returns CDR1 MNHEY and CDR2 SMNVEV (reference sequence). Trimming cost V 5 bases and J 14 bases, with 27 bases left between them. CDR3 size: 16 residues. Here the CDR3 DNA reads TGTGCCAGCAGTGCCCTCCGGGACTGGTCCATGAAAGGGCTGTTTTTT. This encodes CASSALRDWSMKGLFF.

The rearrangement joins TRBV2 to TRBJ2-1; 9 bases are a match to TRBD2. The CDR3 spans 14 residues. CDR1 SNHLY and CDR2 FYNNEI come from the germline V gene. The J segment lost 7 bases and the V segment lost 5 bases, leaving 6 bases of the junction unmatched. In DNA, the CDR3 is TGTGCCAGCAGTCCGGGGGCGGGGGGGAATGAGCAGTTCTTC. This codes for CASSPGAGGNEQFF. Full variable domain (outside the CDR3, taken from reference TRBV2 and TRBJ2-1): EPEVTQTPSHQVTQMGQEVILRCVPISNHLYFYWYRQILGQKVEFLVSFYNNEISEKSEIFDDQFSVERPDGSNFTLKIRSTKLEDSAMYFCASSPGAGGNEQFFGPGTRLTVL.

The rearrangement uses TRBV6-5 and TRBJ1-2; 7 nucleotides align to TRBD1. This CDR3 has 14 amino acids. Germline CDR1 is MNHEY and CDR2 is SVGAGI. The J segment lost 2 bases and the V segment lost 7 bases, leaving 7 bases of the junction unmatched. The chain's CDR3 is CASTRTGYNYGYTF. The CDR3, as DNA: TGTGCCAGCACCAGGACAGGATACAACTATGGCTACACCTTC.

The chain carries TRBV7-3 and TRBJ1-1; D may be TRBD1 (5 bases). CDR1 is SGHTA and CDR2 is FQGTGA in the germline V gene. The CDR3 extends over 16 amino acids. Trimming took off 0 bases at V and 5 bases at J, with 16 bases between the two ends. CDR3 nucleotide sequence: TGTGCCAGCAGCTTAACTTTCCTGGGGCGGGGGACTGAAGCTTTCTTT. The encoded protein is CASSLTFLGRGTEAFF. Complete variable domain (other parts from reference TRBV7-3 and TRBJ1-1): GAGVSQTPSNKVTEKGKYVELRCDPISGHTALYWYRQSLGQGPEFLIYFQGTGAADDSGLPNDRFFAVRPEGSVSTLKIQRTERGDSAVYLCASSLTFLGRGTEAFFGQGTRLTVV.

The chain employs TRBV7-9 and TRBJ1-2; tentative D call: TRBD1 (6 bases). V lost 5 bases and J 4 bases, leaving 11 bases between the germline ends. This CDR3 region has 13 residues. CDR1 and CDR2 (germline): SEHNR, FQNEAQ (reference sequence). CDR3 DNA: TGTGCCAGCAGCGTCGGGACACTCTATGGCTACACCTTC. Its translation is CASSVGTLYGYTF.

The chain uses TRBV27 and TRBJ2-7, with D tentatively TRBD2 (6 bases). CDR3 length: 15 residues. CDR1 MNHEY and CDR2 SMNVEV come from the germline V gene (reference sequence). V shed 7 bases and J shed 5 bases, with 21 bases lying between them. The CDR3, as DNA: TGTGCCAGCACCGAAACGGGGGAGGTCATCAACGAGCAGTACTTC. It yields the protein CASTETGEVINEQYF.

The CDR3 spells CASSPGSASNTDTQYF. The CDR3, as DNA: TGCGCCAGCAGCCCGGGGTCAGCCTCTAACACAGATACGCAGTATTTT. The chain recombines TRBV5-1 with TRBJ2-3, with a tentative D call TRBD2 (5 bases). V was clipped by 4 bases and J by 2 bases, with 17 bases between them. The CDR3 runs to 16 residues. The V gene's germline CDR1 is SGHRS and CDR2 YFSETQ. Variable domain in full (rest from reference TRBV5-1 and TRBJ2-3): KAGVTQTPRYLIKTRGQQVTLSCSPISGHRSVSWYQQTPGQGLQFLFEYFSETQRNKGNFPGRFSGRQFSNSRSEMNVSTLELGDSALYLCASSPGSASNTDTQYFGPGTRLTVL.

The genes are TRBV15 and TRBJ2-1; a weak D match, TRBD2 (5 bases). Germline loops: CDR1 LNHNV, CDR2 YYDKDF (reference sequence). V lost 4 bases and J 6 bases, leaving 13 bases between the germline ends. This CDR3 spans 14 amino acids. The CDR3 bases are TGTGCCACCAGCACCTACGGACTGCTCAATGAGCAGTTCTTC. Translated, it gives CATSTYGLLNEQFF.